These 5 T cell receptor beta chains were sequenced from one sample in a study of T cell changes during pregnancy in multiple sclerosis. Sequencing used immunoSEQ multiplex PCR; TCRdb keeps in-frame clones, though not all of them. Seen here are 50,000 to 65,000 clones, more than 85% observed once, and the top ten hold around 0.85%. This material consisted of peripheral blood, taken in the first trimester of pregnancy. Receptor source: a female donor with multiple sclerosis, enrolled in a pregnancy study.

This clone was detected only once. The CDR3: CASSSHRTGGMWTEAFF. CDR3 nucleotide sequence: TGTGCCAGCAGCTCACACCGGACAGGGGGCATGTGGACTGAAGCTTTCTTT. The chain is built from TRBV7-8 and TRBJ1-1; the match to TRBD1 covers 11 bases. Germline values: CDR1 SGHVS, CDR2 FQNEAQ. The CDR3 sequence is 17 residues long. V lost 4 bases and J lost 5; bases outside the gene matches: 12.

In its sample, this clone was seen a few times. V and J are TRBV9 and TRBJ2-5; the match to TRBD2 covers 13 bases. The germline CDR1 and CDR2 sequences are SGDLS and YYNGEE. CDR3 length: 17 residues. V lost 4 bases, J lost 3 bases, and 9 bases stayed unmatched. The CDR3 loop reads CASSSRAGTSGEETQYF. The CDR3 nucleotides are TGTGCCAGCAGCTCCCGAGCGGGGACTAGCGGGGAAGAGACCCAGTACTTC.

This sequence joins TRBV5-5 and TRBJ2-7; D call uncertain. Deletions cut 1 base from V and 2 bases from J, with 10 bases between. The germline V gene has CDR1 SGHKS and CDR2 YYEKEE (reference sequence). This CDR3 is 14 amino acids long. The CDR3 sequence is CASSLSRQTYEQYF. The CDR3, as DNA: TGTGCCAGCAGCTTGTCCAGGCAAACCTACGAGCAGTACTTC.

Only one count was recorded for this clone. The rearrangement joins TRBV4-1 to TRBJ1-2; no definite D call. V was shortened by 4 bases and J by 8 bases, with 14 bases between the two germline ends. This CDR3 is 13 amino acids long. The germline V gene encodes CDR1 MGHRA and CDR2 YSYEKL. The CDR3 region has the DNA TGCGCCAGCAGCCGGGGAGGGCCGGAGGGCTACACCTTC. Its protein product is CASSRGGPEGYTF.

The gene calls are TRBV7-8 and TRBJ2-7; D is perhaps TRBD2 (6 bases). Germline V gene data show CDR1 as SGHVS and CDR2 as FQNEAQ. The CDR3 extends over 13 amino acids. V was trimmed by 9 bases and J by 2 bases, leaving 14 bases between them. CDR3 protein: CASLRDSPYEQYF. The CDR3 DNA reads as TGTGCCAGTCTTAGGGACTCGCCCTACGAGCAGTACTTC.